This record covers a single TCR beta chain. Its antigen is unidentified. This CDR3 has 15 amino acids. The V and J ends lost 5 bases and 10 bases respectively, with 20 bases between them. Germline assignment: CDR1 PRHDT and CDR2 FYEKMQ (reference sequence). This sample is part of a study of beta chain features in type 1 diabetes. Study-level results: Within the patient group, naive, central memory and Treg TCRB repertoires appeared more similar to each other than within healthy donors.

All of the isolated RNA was reverse transcribed, so expressed TCRB transcripts were sequenced. Naive, central memory and regulatory T cell samples produced a mean of roughly 3.8 million reads. Measured with immunoSEQ multiplex PCR; TCRdb has only the in-frame clones, and not every one. The sample holds under 950,000 clones, about 17% seen once. CD4+ cells of the naive, central memory, regulatory and stem cell-like memory types were sorted via CD45RO/CCR7/CD25/CD127/CD95/CD27. The V call is TRBV13, the J call TRBJ1-4; D possibly corresponds to TRBD1 (5 bases). The source of this sequence is a woman between 18 and 29 years old in good health. The source material was naive CD4+ T cells from blood. CDR3 DNA: TGTGCCAGCAGCCCGAAGACAGACCCAATGGGAAAACTGTTTTTT. Protein: CASSPKTDPMGKLFF.